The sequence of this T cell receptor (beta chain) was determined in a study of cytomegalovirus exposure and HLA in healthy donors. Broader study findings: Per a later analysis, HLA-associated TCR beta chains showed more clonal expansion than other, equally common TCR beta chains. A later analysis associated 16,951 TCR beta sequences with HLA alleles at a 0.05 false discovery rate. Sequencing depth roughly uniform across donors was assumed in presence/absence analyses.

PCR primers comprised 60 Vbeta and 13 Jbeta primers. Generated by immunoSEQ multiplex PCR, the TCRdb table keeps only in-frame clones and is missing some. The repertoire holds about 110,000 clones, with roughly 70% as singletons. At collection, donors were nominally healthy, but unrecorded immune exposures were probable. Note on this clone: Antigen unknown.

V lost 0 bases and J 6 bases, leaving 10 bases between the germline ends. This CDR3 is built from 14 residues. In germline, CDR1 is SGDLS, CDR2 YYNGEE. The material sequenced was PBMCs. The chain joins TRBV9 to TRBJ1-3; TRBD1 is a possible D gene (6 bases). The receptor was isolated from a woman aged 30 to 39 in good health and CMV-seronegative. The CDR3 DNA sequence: TGTGCCAGCAGCGTAGATGGACAGAAAAACACCATATATTTT. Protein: CASSVDGQKNTIYF.